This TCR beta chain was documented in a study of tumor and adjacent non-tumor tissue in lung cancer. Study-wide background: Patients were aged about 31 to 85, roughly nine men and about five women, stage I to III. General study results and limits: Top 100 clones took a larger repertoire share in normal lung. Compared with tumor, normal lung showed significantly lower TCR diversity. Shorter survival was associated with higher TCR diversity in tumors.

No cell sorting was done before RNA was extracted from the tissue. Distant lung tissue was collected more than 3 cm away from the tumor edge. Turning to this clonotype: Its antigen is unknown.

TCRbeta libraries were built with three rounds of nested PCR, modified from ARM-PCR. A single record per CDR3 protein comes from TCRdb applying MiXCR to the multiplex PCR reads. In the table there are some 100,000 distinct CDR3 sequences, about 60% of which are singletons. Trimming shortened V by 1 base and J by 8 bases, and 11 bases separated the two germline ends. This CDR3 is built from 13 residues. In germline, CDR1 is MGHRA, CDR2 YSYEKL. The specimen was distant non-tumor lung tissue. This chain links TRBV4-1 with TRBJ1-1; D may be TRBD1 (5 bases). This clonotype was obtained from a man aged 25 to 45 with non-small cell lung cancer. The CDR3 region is CASSQAPWGEAFF. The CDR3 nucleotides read TGCGCCAGCAGCCAAGCTCCCTGGGGGGAAGCTTTCTTT.